The 30 T cell receptor beta chains given below trace back to one sample, sequenced in a study of cytomegalovirus exposure and HLA in healthy donors. Vbeta (60) and Jbeta (13) primers were used in the PCR. TCRdb's table, derived via immunoSEQ multiplex PCR, lists solely in-frame clones and lacks some. The repertoire has 75,000 to 90,000 clones, 70% to 80% of them found once; the top ten carry about 3%. Material: PBMCs. The source of these receptors is a man aged 50 or older in good health and CMV-seronegative.

The rearrangement uses TRBV18 and TRBJ2-2; D perhaps matches TRBD2 (6 bases). The CDR3 has 15 residues. Germline CDR1 KGHSH, CDR2 LQKENI. Trimming pared 6 bases from V and 2 bases from J, leaving 13 bases between. The CDR3 sequence is CASSPTGVNTGELFF. The CDR3 region has the DNA TGTGCCAGCTCTCCCACGGGGGTAAACACCGGGGAGCTGTTTTTT.

DNA for the CDR3: TGTGCCTCCAAACTTCCGACAGGTATTGGCTACACCTTC. Translated: CASKLPTGIGYTF. The rearrangement joins TRBV19 to TRBJ1-2; possibly TRBD1 for D (6 bases). Germline CDR1 and CDR2: LNHDA and SQIVND (reference sequence). V lost 11 bases, J lost 7 bases, and 20 bases lay in between. The CDR3 extends over 13 amino acids.

The rearrangement uses TRBV7-3 and TRBJ2-2, with TRBD2 identical over 8 bases. Germline loops: CDR1 SGHTA, CDR2 FQGTGA. J was trimmed by 6 bases and V by 1 base; bases with no gene match: 7. The CDR3 runs to 16 residues. CDR3 sequence: CASSLISGASAGELFF. The DNA of the CDR3 is TGTGCCAGCAGCTTAATTAGCGGGGCTTCCGCCGGGGAGCTGTTTTTT.

This clone was detected a few times. This sample also contains other DNA sequences that code for the same CDR3. This chain connects TRBV18 to TRBJ1-1, with TRBD1 matching over 7 bases. The CDR3 runs 14 residues. Trimming at V came to 2 bases and at J to 2 bases, leaving 2 bases not matched to a gene. The germline CDR1 and CDR2 sequences are KGHSH and LQKENI. The CDR3 here is CASSPKGANTEAFF. The CDR3 bases are TGTGCCAGCTCACCAAAGGGGGCAAACACTGAAGCTTTCTTT.

This sequence joins TRBV7-8 and TRBJ2-7; a possible D gene is TRBD2 (6 bases). The CDR3 covers 13 residues. Germline-derived CDR1 and CDR2 are SGHVS and FQNEAQ. The V gene lost 1 base and the J gene lost 4 bases, with 8 bases spanning the gap. The CDR3 DNA is TGTGCCAGCAGCTTAGTCGCGGGGTACGAGCAGTACTTC. Translation gives CASSLVAGYEQYF.

The chain recombines TRBV4-2 with TRBJ1-2; perhaps TRBD1 as D (5 bases). The CDR3 covers 15 residues. Germline CDR1 is LGHNA and CDR2 is YNFKEQ. The V end lost 0 bases, the J end lost 8 bases, and 16 bases lay between the germline ends. In DNA form, the CDR3 reads TGTGCCAGCAGCCAAGAGCAAAGGCAGGGTGAGGGCTACACCTTC. Residues: CASSQEQRQGEGYTF.

This clone was found a few times. The chain carries TRBV6-4 and TRBJ2-1; 9 bases line up with TRBD2. V shed 6 bases and J 0 bases; nucleotides not matched to a gene: 3. This CDR3 contains 15 residues. The germline gives CDR1 MRHNA, CDR2 SNTAGT. CDR3 sequence: CASSRLAASYNEQFF. The CDR3 region has the DNA TGTGCCAGCAGCCGACTAGCGGCCTCCTACAATGAGCAGTTCTTC.

A few counts support this clone. The chain combines TRBV5-4 with TRBJ1-2, with unresolved D. V dropped 3 bases and J dropped 4 bases, with 4 bases sitting between them. The germline V gene encodes CDR1 SGHNT and CDR2 YYREEE (reference sequence). The CDR3 length is 11 residues. CDR3 loop: CASSSSYGYTF. CDR3 bases: TGTGCCAGCAGCTCCAGCTATGGCTACACCTTC.

This chain connects TRBV5-4 to TRBJ2-7; D unresolved. The CDR3 consists of 12 residues. V was clipped by 5 bases and J by 6 bases, with 12 bases between them. Germline V gene data show CDR1 as SGHNT and CDR2 as YYREEE (reference sequence). DNA of the CDR3: TGTGCCAGCAGACTTGACTCCGCCGAGCAGTACTTC. It yields the protein CASRLDSAEQYF.

The chain has TRBV2 and TRBJ1-6; D uncertain. With 1 base removed from V and 7 bases from J, the gap between germline ends came to 11 bases. This CDR3 contains 15 residues. From germline, CDR1 is SNHLY and CDR2 FYNNEI. CDR3 sequence: CASSEVLDLNSPLHF. The CDR3 nucleotides read TGTGCCAGCAGTGAAGTTTTAGATTTGAATTCACCCCTCCACTTT.

The rearrangement joins TRBV12-5 to TRBJ2-5, with D perhaps TRBD1 (6 bases). The length of the CDR3 is 11 residues. The ends were cut back, 10 bases at V and 2 bases at J, with 8 bases in the middle. Germline loops: CDR1 LGHNT, CDR2 FRNRAP. The CDR3 DNA reads TGTGCTAAGGGGGTGCAAGAGACCCAGTACTTC. Protein: CAKGVQETQYF.

This clone was seen just once. The chain has TRBV5-1 and TRBJ2-7; no firm D call. CDR3 length: 12 amino acids. Trimming left V 1 base short and J 7 bases short, with 9 bases between. Germline loops: CDR1 SGHRS, CDR2 YFSETQ. CDR3 bases: TGCGCCAGCAGCTTGTCCCGGCGGGAGCAGTACTTC. Its protein is CASSLSRREQYF.

The chain combines TRBV18 with TRBJ2-7; D is undetermined. Trimming removed 6 bases from V and 7 bases from J, with 10 bases in between. CDR1 is KGHSH, CDR2 LQKENI, per germline. This CDR3 has 11 residues. The CDR3 region is CASSSIREQYF. CDR3 coding DNA: TGTGCCAGCTCCTCCATACGGGAGCAGTACTTC. Full variable domain (outside the CDR3, taken from reference TRBV18 and TRBJ2-7): NAGVMQNPRHLVRRRGQEARLRCSPMKGHSHVYWYRQLPEEGLKFMVYLQKENIIDESGMPKERFSAEFPKEGPSILRIQQVVRGDSAAYFCASSSIREQYFGPGTRLTVT.

CDR3 amino acids: CASSVEALASSYEQYF. The DNA of the CDR3 is TGTGCCAGCAGCGTAGAAGCCCTTGCGAGCTCCTACGAGCAGTACTTC. V is TRBV9 and J is TRBJ2-7; D is unclear. Trimming took 0 bases from V and 0 from J, leaving 13 bases between them. The germline gives CDR1 SGDLS, CDR2 YYNGEE. This CDR3 has 16 residues. Using reference TRBV9 and TRBJ2-7 for the parts outside the CDR3, the full variable domain is DSGVTQTPKHLITATGQRVTLRCSPRSGDLSVYWYQQSLDQGLQFLIQYYNGEERAKGNILERFSAQQFPDLHSELNLSSLELGDSALYFCASSVEALASSYEQYFGPGTRLTVT.

The chain carries TRBV2 and TRBJ1-5, with TRBD1 matching 7 bases. The CDR3 runs to 18 residues. Germline CDR1 is SNHLY and CDR2 is FYNNEI. After removal of 6 bases from V and 1 base from J, the junction contained 15 bases not matched to a gene. The CDR3 loop reads CASRAQPGGLGSNQPQHF. The DNA of the CDR3 is TGTGCCAGCAGAGCGCAGCCAGGGGGATTAGGGAGCAATCAGCCCCAGCATTTT.

The chain joins TRBV7-3 to TRBJ2-7, with D possibly matching TRBD2 (6 bases). This CDR3 comprises 16 residues. Germline-derived CDR1 and CDR2 are SGHTA and FQGTGA. Trimming pared 2 bases from V and 6 bases from J, leaving 20 bases between. The CDR3 nucleotides are TGTGCCAGCAGCTTAGGTGCGGCTAGTTCGGGAGCCGAGCAGTACTTC. Translation: CASSLGAASSGAEQYF.

V usage is TRBV12-5 and J usage is TRBJ2-7; 9 bases line up with TRBD1. Trimming cost V 7 bases and J 3 bases; bases outside gene matches: 7. Germline V gene sequence: CDR1 LGHNT, CDR2 FRNRAP. The CDR3 is 14 amino acids. CDR3 loop: CASALDRGVYEQYF. In DNA, the CDR3 is TGTGCTAGTGCCCTTGACAGGGGGGTCTACGAGCAGTACTTC. The full variable domain, its missing parts supplied by reference TRBV12-5 and TRBJ2-7, is DARVTQTPRHKVTEMGQEVTMRCQPILGHNTVFWYRQTMMQGLELLAYFRNRAPLDDSGMPKDRFSAEMPDATLATLKIQPSEPRDSAVYFCASALDRGVYEQYFGPGTRLTVT.

The chain combines TRBV4-2 with TRBJ2-7, with a possible D match to TRBD2 (7 bases). Germline assignment: CDR1 LGHNA and CDR2 YNFKEQ. This CDR3 comprises 17 residues. The germline V and J ends were trimmed by 0 bases and 3 bases, with 18 bases remaining between them. CDR3 DNA sequence: TGTGCCAGCAGCCAAGACGCCCAGGACAGCGGGGACTACGAGCAGTACTTC. As protein: CASSQDAQDSGDYEQYF.

The rearrangement uses TRBV28 and TRBJ1-5, with TRBD1 as a possible D gene (5 bases). In germline, CDR1 is MDHEN, CDR2 SYDVKM. The CDR3 runs to 16 residues. The germline V and J ends were trimmed by 3 bases and 6 bases, with 18 bases remaining between them. The CDR3 region is CASSFQGRELTQPQHF. For the CDR3, the DNA is TGTGCCAGCAGTTTCCAGGGAAGGGAACTAACTCAGCCCCAGCATTTT.

CDR3 in DNA: TGTGCCAGCTCACCTCGGGACAGTTTTCTTAACTATGGCTACACCTTC. It yields the protein CASSPRDSFLNYGYTF. The rearrangement joins TRBV18 to TRBJ1-2; 7 bases match TRBD1. Germline V gene data show CDR1 as KGHSH and CDR2 as LQKENI. With 3 bases clipped from V and 1 base from J, the junction kept 8 bases outside the gene matches. This CDR3 is 16 amino acids long.

The chain employs TRBV5-4 and TRBJ2-4, with D unresolved. Looked up from germline, CDR1 is SGHNT and CDR2 is YYREEE (reference sequence). The germline V and J ends were trimmed by 4 bases and 3 bases, with 14 bases remaining between them. The CDR3 is 15 residues long. The CDR3 region is CASSLDGGVKNIQYF. The CDR3 coding sequence is TGTGCCAGCAGCCTAGACGGTGGTGTCAAAAACATTCAGTACTTC.

In this sample, this clone turned up a few times. The V gene is TRBV2, the J gene TRBJ1-3; no clear D gene. The CDR3 is 15 amino acids. Germline CDR1 SNHLY, CDR2 FYNNEI. Trimming removed 0 bases from V and 4 bases from J, with 10 bases in between. The CDR3 region has the DNA TGTGCCAGCAGTGAAGCTGGCCAACCCGGAAACACCATATATTTT. Protein product: CASSEAGQPGNTIYF.

The chain uses TRBV28 and TRBJ2-5; D might be TRBD2 (6 bases). From germline, CDR1 is MDHEN and CDR2 SYDVKM. The CDR3 covers 15 residues. V gave up 6 bases and J gave up 7 bases, with 21 bases separating them. CDR3 protein: CASRPRGLGGWTQYF. In DNA form, the CDR3 reads TGTGCCAGCAGACCCCGGGGGTTGGGTGGGTGGACCCAGTACTTC. The full variable domain, in which reference TRBV28 and TRBJ2-5 provide the parts outside the CDR3, is DVKVTQSSRYLVKRTGEKVFLECVQDMDHENMFWYRQDPGLGLRLIYFSYDVKMKEKGDIPEGYSVSREKKERFSLILESASTNQTSMYLCASRPRGLGGWTQYFGPGTRLLVL.

The chain recombines TRBV19 with TRBJ1-5; 7 bases fit TRBD1. The CDR3 loop spans 15 amino acids. V dropped 7 bases and J dropped 4; count of bases not matched to a gene: 10. The germline V gene encodes CDR1 LNHDA and CDR2 SQIVND (reference sequence). CDR3: CASKTGTANNQPQHF. In DNA form, the CDR3 reads TGTGCCAGTAAAACCGGGACAGCAAATAATCAGCCCCAGCATTTT.

V gene TRBV9 combines with J gene TRBJ2-5; D possibly corresponds to TRBD2 (6 bases). Trimming removed 0 bases from V and 4 bases from J, with 13 bases in between. Germline V gives CDR1 SGDLS, CDR2 YYNGEE. This CDR3 comprises 15 residues. The CDR3 DNA reads as TGTGCCAGCAGCGTAGTTGGACTACCAAGAGAGACCCAGTACTTC. Its protein is CASSVVGLPRETQYF.

This clone was seen a handful of times. V and J are TRBV30 and TRBJ2-3; 7 bases are shared with TRBD2. The CDR3 runs 14 residues. Germline values: CDR1 GTSNPN, CDR2 SVGIG (reference sequence). The junction had 4 bases not matched to a gene; V was cut back by 0 bases and J by 4 bases. The CDR3 protein is CAWSVMAGADTQYF. The CDR3 DNA sequence: TGTGCCTGGAGTGTAATGGCGGGGGCAGATACGCAGTATTTT.

J is TRBJ1-4 and V is TRBV19, with 8 nucleotides matching TRBD1. CDR1 is LNHDA, CDR2 SQIVND, per germline (reference sequence). With V trimmed by 6 bases and J by 9 bases, 9 bases remained unmatched. This CDR3 has 14 amino acids. The CDR3 region is CASRSLGQGQKLFF. The CDR3 DNA reads as TGTGCCAGTAGATCTCTTGGACAGGGTCAAAAACTGTTTTTT.

The chain has TRBV18 and TRBJ1-2, with D tentatively TRBD1 (6 bases). The CDR3 length is 14 residues. V lost 1 base to trimming and J lost 6 bases, with 12 bases between them. Germline-derived CDR1 and CDR2 are KGHSH and LQKENI. The CDR3 loop reads CASSPQTGANGYTF. As DNA, the CDR3 is TGTGCCAGCTCACCACAGACAGGAGCTAATGGCTACACCTTC.

This chain links TRBV28 with TRBJ2-7; 10 bases are a match to TRBD1. The CDR3 totals 15 residues. The germline V gene encodes CDR1 MDHEN and CDR2 SYDVKM. Trimming cost V 5 bases and J 6 bases; bases outside gene matches: 10. The CDR3 region is CASSSSGTGESEQYF. The CDR3 DNA is TGTGCCAGCAGTAGCAGCGGGACAGGGGAGAGCGAGCAGTACTTC.

This chain uses TRBV2 with TRBJ2-1; 11 positions agree with TRBD2. This CDR3 comprises 15 residues. Germline CDR1 reads SNHLY; CDR2 reads FYNNEI. With 5 bases clipped from V and 10 bases from J, the junction kept 10 bases outside the gene matches. CDR3 protein: CASSPLSGGAGEQFF. The CDR3 DNA sequence: TGTGCCAGCAGTCCCCTTAGCGGGGGGGCCGGAGAGCAGTTCTTC.